The rows below give T cell receptor beta chains drawn from one sample of a study of CDR3 diversity in severe acne. TCRdb re-called the PCR reads with MiXCR, one entry per CDR3 protein. The repertoire holds about 90,000 distinct CDR3 sequences, with 49% as singletons. The source material was blood. Every receptor here comes from a male donor with severe acne vulgaris. Each CDR3 is given with its conserved first and last residue. A D gene is named only where the DNA matches it firmly. Size values are once, few and many counts, or a class for expanded clones, and some rows have none.

j_call clone_size d_call v_call cdr3_aa cdr3_nt
TRBJ1-6 - - TRBV4-2 CASSQEGQTNSPLHF TGTGCCAGCAGCCAAGAAGGACAGACTAATTCACCCCTCCACTTT
TRBJ2-3 - - TRBV7-6 CASSSSSYNEQYF TGTGCCAGCAGCTCGAGCTCCTACAATGAGCAGTATTTT
TRBJ1-5 many - TRBV24-1 CATSDLSHNQPQHF TGTGCCACCAGTGATTTGAGTCACAATCAGCCCCAGCATTTT
TRBJ2-7 - TRBD2 TRBV7-2 CASSPGGGGPSYEQYF TGTGCCAGCAGCCCCGGGGGGGGAGGGCCTTCCTACGAGCAGTACTTC
TRBJ2-7 few - TRBV2 CASSTGQSIYEQYF TGTGCCAGCAGCACGGGGCAGTCCATCTACGAGCAGTACTTC
TRBJ2-7 - - TRBV29-1 CSGGDTRQEYF TGCAGCGGCGGGGACACCCGTCAGGAGTACTTC
TRBJ2-2 - - TRBV11-1 CASRTGTSNTGELFF TGTGCCAGCAGGACCGGGACATCGAACACCGGGGAGCTGTTTTTT
TRBJ1-5 - TRBD1 TRBV30 CAWTGTGGNQPQHF TGTGCCTGGACCGGGACAGGGGGCAATCAGCCCCAGCATTTT
TRBJ2-5 - TRBD1 TRBV28 CASNPRDRARETQYF TGTGCCAGCAACCCGCGGGACAGGGCGAGGGAGACCCAGTACTTC
TRBJ2-5 few - TRBV7-3 CASSLTGTAFETQYF TGTGCCAGCAGCTTAACGGGGACGGCCTTTGAGACCCAGTACTTC
TRBJ2-7 many - TRBV20-1 CSARDPLEQYF TGCAGTGCTAGAGATCCCCTCGAGCAGTACTTC
TRBJ2-3 - - TRBV9 CASSVGPGPSTDTRYF TGTGCCAGCAGCGTAGGGCCAGGCCCTAGCACAGATACGCGGTATTTT
TRBJ2-2 - TRBD1 TRBV7-2 CASSFPGQGSNGELFF TGTGCCAGCAGCTTCCCAGGACAGGGGAGTAACGGGGAGCTGTTTTTT
TRBJ2-6 - - TRBV7-9 CASSGDNTGANVLTF TGTGCCAGCAGCGGGGACAATACTGGGGCCAACGTCCTGACTTTC
TRBJ1-5 few TRBD1 TRBV10-3 CATRDRDQPQHF TGTGCCACGAGGGACAGGGATCAGCCCCAGCATTTT
TRBJ2-4 - TRBD2 TRBV4-2 CASSPWGGELAKNIQYF TGTGCCAGCAGCCCCTGGGGGGGTGAACTAGCCAAAAACATTCAGTACTTC
TRBJ1-2 few - TRBV29-1 CSVEVRGYESYTF TGCAGCGTTGAAGTAAGGGGCTATGAAAGCTACACCTTC
TRBJ2-7 - TRBD2 TRBV10-3 CAISEKTGLAGRRTYEQYF TGTGCCATCAGTGAGAAAACGGGACTAGCGGGCCGTCGAACCTACGAGCAGTACTTC
TRBJ1-5 - - TRBV29-1 CSVGVQPQHF TGCAGCGTTGGGGTTCAGCCCCAGCATTTT
TRBJ1-5 many - TRBV5-1 CASSLAGLHSNQPQHF TGCGCCAGCAGCTTGGCCGGACTCCATAGCAATCAGCCCCAGCATTTT
TRBJ2-7 - - TRBV11-1 CASTRVDEQYF TGTGCCAGCACCAGGGTAGACGAGCAGTACTTC
TRBJ2-1 few TRBD2 TRBV7-2 CASSLGVRRLALVTYNEQFF TGTGCCAGCAGCTTAGGGGTCCGGCGACTAGCTCTAGTGACCTACAATGAGCAGTTCTTC
TRBJ2-7 - - TRBV10-2 CASRDYRNYEQYF TGCGCCAGCAGGGACTATCGGAACTACGAGCAGTACTTC
TRBJ2-7 medium-sized - TRBV7-2 CASSLAAGTGEQYF TGTGCCAGCAGCTTAGCGGCCGGGACCGGGGAGCAGTACTTC
TRBJ2-2 - - TRBV24-1 CATSEAGANTGELFF TGTGCCACCAGTGAGGCGGGCGCGAACACCGGGGAGCTGTTTTTT
TRBJ1-4 few - TRBV10-2 CASSGTADLEKLFF TGCGCCAGCAGTGGGACAGCCGACTTGGAAAAACTGTTTTTT
TRBJ2-7 - TRBD2 TRBV10-1 CASETGTSGYEQYF TGCGCCAGCGAGACTGGGACTAGCGGCTACGAGCAGTACTTC
TRBJ1-2 many - TRBV12-3/TRBV12-4 CASSSSGAYGYTF TGTGCCAGCAGTTCCTCAGGGGCCTATGGCTACACCTTC
TRBJ2-7 few TRBD2 TRBV7-8 CASSLGGLAGNYEQYF TGTGCCAGCAGCTTGGGGGGACTAGCGGGGAACTACGAGCAGTACTTC
TRBJ2-7 - - TRBV20-1 CSASLRGLYVEQYF TGCAGTGCTAGTCTCCGGGGACTCTACGTCGAGCAGTACTTC
TRBJ2-1 many TRBD2 TRBV20-1 CSARLAAYNEQFF TGCAGTGCTAGACTAGCGGCCTACAATGAGCAGTTCTTC
TRBJ1-2 - - TRBV5-1 CASSLWAGSGYTF TGCGCCAGCAGCTTGTGGGCAGGGTCCGGCTACACCTTC
TRBJ1-5 - - TRBV4-3 CASSQGSGREPQHF TGCGCCAGCAGCCAAGGATCAGGGAGGGAGCCCCAGCATTTT
TRBJ1-5 many - TRBV6-5 CASRGVNQPQHF TGTGCCAGCAGGGGGGTCAATCAGCCCCAGCATTTT